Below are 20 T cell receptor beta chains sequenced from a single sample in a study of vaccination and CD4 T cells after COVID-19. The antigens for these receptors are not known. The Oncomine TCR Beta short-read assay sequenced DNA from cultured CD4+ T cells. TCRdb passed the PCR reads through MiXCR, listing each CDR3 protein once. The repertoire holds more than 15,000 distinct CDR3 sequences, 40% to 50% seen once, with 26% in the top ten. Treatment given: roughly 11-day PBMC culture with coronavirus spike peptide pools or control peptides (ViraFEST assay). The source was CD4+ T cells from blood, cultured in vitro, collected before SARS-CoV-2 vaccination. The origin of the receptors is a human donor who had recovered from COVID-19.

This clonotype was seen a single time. CDR3 bases: TGTGCCAGCTCACCCGAGCCTAACTCAGTACGGGACGCTGGCTACACCTTC. It translates to CASSPEPNSVRDAGYTF. The rearrangement links TRBV18 to TRBJ1-2, with D tentatively TRBD1 (5 bases). There are 17 residues in the CDR3. Trimming took 3 bases from V and 7 from J, leaving 24 bases between them. Germline V CDR1 and CDR2: KGHSH, LQKENI. The full variable domain, rest sourced from reference TRBV18 and TRBJ1-2, is NAGVMQNPRHLVRRRGQEARLRCSPMKGHSHVYWYRQLPEEGLKFMVYLQKENIIDESGMPKERFSAEFPKEGPSILRIQQVVRGDSAAYFCASSPEPNSVRDAGYTFGSGTRLTVV.

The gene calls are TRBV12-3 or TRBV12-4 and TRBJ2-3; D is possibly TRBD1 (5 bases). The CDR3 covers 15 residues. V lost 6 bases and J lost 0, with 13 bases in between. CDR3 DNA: TGTGCCAGCAGCCAGGGTCGAGCGAGCACAGATACGCAGTATTTT. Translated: CASSQGRASTDTQYF.

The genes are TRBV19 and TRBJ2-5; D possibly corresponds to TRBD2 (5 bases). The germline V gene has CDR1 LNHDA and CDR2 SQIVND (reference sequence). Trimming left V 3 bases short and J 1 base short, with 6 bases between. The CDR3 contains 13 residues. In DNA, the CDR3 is TGTGCCAGTAGTATGACTACCCAAGAGACCCAGTACTTC. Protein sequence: CASSMTTQETQYF.

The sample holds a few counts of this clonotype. The CDR3 DNA sequence: TGTGCCAGCAGCTTAGGGTCGAACAGGGGGACCGGGGAGCTGTTTTTT. It is translated as CASSLGSNRGTGELFF. The chain couples TRBV7-2 to TRBJ2-2; TRBD1 aligns across 8 bases. V lost 1 base and J lost 5; bases outside the gene matches: 6. This CDR3 is 16 amino acids long. CDR1 SGHTA and CDR2 FQGNSA come from the germline V gene.

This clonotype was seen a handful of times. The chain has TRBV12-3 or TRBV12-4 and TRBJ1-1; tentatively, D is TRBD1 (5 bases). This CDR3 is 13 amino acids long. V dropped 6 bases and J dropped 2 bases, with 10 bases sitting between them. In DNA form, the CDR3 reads TGTGCCAGCAGCTACAGGATAAACACTGAAGCTTTCTTT. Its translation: CASSYRINTEAFF.

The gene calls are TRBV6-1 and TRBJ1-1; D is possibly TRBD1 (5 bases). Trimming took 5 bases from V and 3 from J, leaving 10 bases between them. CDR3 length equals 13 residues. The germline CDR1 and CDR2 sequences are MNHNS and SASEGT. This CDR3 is CASSPARDTEAFF. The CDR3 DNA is TGTGCCAGCAGTCCAGCCAGGGACACTGAAGCTTTCTTT.

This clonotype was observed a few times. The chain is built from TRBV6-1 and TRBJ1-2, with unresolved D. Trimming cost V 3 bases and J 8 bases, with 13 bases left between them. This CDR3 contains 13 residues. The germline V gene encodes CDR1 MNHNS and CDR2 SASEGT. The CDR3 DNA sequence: TGTGCCAGCAGTGATGATTTGGCGCGCGGCTACACCTTC. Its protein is CASSDDLARGYTF.

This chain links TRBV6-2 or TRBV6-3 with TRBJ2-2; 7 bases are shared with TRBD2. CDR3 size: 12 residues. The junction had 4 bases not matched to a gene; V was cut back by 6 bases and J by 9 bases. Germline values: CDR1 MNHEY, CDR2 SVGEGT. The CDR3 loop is CASRGGDRELFF. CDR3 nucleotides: TGTGCCAGCAGGGGGGGGGACCGGGAGCTGTTTTTT.

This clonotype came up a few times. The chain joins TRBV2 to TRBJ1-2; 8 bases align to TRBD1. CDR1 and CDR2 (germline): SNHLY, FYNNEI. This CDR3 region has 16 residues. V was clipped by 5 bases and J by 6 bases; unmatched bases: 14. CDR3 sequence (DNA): TGTGCCAGCAGTACGGAGGCGGGCAGGGGGCAGGATGGCTACACCTTC. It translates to CASSTEAGRGQDGYTF.

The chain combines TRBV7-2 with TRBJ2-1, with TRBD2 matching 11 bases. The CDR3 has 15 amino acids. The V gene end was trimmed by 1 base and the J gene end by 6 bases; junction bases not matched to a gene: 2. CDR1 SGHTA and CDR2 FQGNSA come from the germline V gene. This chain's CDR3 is CASSLGSGGANEQFF. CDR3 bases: TGTGCCAGCAGCTTAGGTAGCGGGGGGGCCAATGAGCAGTTCTTC.

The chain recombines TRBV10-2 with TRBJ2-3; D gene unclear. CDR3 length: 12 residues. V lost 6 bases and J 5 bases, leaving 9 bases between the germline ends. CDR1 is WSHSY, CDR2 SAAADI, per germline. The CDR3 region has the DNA TGCGCCAGCAGCAGAGAGTTAGATACGCAGTATTTT. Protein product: CASSRELDTQYF.

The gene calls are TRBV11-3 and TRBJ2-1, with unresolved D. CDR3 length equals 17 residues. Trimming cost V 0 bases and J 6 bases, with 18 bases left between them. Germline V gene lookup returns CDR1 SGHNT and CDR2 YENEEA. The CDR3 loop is CASSLEYWNLHLNEQFF. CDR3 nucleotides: TGTGCCAGCAGCTTAGAATATTGGAACTTGCACCTCAATGAGCAGTTCTTC.

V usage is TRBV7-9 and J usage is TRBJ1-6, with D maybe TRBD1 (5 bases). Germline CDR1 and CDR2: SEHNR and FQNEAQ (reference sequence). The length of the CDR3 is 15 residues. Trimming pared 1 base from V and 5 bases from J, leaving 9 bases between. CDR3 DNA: TGTGCCAGCAGCTTAGAGGGGACTCATAATTCACCCCTCCACTTT. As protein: CASSLEGTHNSPLHF.

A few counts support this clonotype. CDR3 DNA sequence: TGTGCCAGCAGTTACGTGTATTCTTCTAACTATGGCTACACCTTC. Protein: CASSYVYSSNYGYTF. The chain couples TRBV6-2 or TRBV6-3 to TRBJ1-2; D uncertain. Per germline, CDR1 MNHEY and CDR2 SVGEGT. Trimming shortened V by 2 bases and J by 0 bases, and 10 bases separated the two germline ends. This CDR3 spans 15 amino acids.

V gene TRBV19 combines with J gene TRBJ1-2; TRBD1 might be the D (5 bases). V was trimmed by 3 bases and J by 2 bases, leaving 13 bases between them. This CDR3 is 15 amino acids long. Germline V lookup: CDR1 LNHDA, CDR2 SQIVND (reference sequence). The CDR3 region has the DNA TGTGCCAGTAGTATCCCGGGACGGTTGAACTATGGCTACACCTTC. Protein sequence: CASSIPGRLNYGYTF.

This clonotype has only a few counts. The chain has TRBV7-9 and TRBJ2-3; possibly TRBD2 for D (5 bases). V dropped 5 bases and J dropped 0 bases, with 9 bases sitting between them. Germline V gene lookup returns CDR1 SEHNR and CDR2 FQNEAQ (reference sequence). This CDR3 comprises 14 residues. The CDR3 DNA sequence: TGTGCCAGCAGCCCGGGAACTAGCACAGATACGCAGTATTTT. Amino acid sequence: CASSPGTSTDTQYF.

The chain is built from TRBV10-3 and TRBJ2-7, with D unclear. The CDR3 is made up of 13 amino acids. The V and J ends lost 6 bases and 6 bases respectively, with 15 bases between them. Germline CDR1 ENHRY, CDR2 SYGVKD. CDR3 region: CAIRTGSHGEQYF. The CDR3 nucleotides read TGTGCCATCAGGACCGGGTCGCACGGCGAGCAGTACTTC.

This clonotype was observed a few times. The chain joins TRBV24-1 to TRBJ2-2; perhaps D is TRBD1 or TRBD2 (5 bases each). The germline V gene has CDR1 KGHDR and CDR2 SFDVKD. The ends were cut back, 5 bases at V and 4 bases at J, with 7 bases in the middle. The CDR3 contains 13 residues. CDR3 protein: CATSGGATGELFF. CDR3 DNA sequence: TGTGCCACCAGTGGAGGGGCCACCGGGGAGCTGTTTTTT.

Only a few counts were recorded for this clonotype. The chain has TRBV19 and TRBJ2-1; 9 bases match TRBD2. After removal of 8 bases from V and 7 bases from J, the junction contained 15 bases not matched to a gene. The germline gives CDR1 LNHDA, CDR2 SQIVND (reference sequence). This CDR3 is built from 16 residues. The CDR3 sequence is CASAYGVAGDRNEQFF. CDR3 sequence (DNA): TGTGCCAGTGCCTATGGGGTAGCGGGAGATCGGAATGAGCAGTTCTTC.

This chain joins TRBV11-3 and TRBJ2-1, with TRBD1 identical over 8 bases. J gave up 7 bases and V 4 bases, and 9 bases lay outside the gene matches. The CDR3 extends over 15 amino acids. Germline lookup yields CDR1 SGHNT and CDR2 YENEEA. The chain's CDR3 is CASSSTGDLRNEQFF. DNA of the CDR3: TGTGCCAGCAGCTCGACAGGGGACCTTAGGAATGAGCAGTTCTTC.